Below are 11 T cell receptor beta chains sequenced from a single sample in a study of sequential checkpoint blockade in melanoma. The treatment was: randomized to nivolumab then ipilimumab (arm A) or the reverse (arm B). Assay used: immunoSEQ multiplex PCR; TCRdb lists only in-frame clones, some missing. This sample yields under 20,000 clones, of which under 85% are seen a single time; roughly 30% belongs to the top ten. The source was CD8+ T cells sorted from blood (inferred from file names), collected from a patient given nivolumab and ipilimumab in sequence. The source of these receptors is a human donor with melanoma.

This chain connects TRBV10-3 to TRBJ1-1; D remains ambiguous. The CDR3 extends over 12 amino acids. V lost 8 bases and J lost 2, with 9 bases in between. Looked up from germline, CDR1 is ENHRY and CDR2 is SYGVKD. The CDR3 loop reads CAIQSKNTEAFF. The CDR3 bases are TGTGCCATCCAGTCCAAAAACACTGAAGCTTTCTTT.

This clone was observed a few times. This sample includes further DNA sequences coding for the same CDR3. V usage is TRBV6-4 and J usage is TRBJ2-1; 11 nucleotides match TRBD2. Germline V CDR1 and CDR2: MRHNA, SNTAGT. Trimming removed 3 bases from V and 8 bases from J; junction bases left unmatched: 6. The CDR3 covers 15 residues. The CDR3 DNA reads TGTGCCAGCAGTGAGGTAGCGGGGGGGCCCGATGAGCAGTTCTTC. This sequence encodes CASSEVAGGPDEQFF.

The V and J genes are TRBV5-1 and TRBJ1-1; D is unresolved. V was shortened by 4 bases and J by 0 bases, with 10 bases between the two germline ends. The germline gives CDR1 SGHRS, CDR2 YFSETQ. This CDR3 is built from 14 residues. CDR3 sequence: CASSPLQMNTEAFF. The CDR3 bases are TGCGCCAGCAGCCCCCTACAGATGAACACTGAAGCTTTCTTT.

V is TRBV28 and J is TRBJ1-5, with 8 positions matching TRBD1. The CDR3 is 15 residues long. Per germline, CDR1 MDHEN and CDR2 SYDVKM. V dropped 11 bases and J dropped 3; count of bases not matched to a gene: 12. CDR3 in amino acids: CAAIGQGQSNQPQHF. CDR3 coding DNA: TGTGCCGCGATCGGACAGGGTCAGTCCAATCAGCCCCAGCATTTT.

The CDR3 bases are TGCGCCAGCGGACCACTAGCGGGAACCAACACCGGGGAGCTGTTTTTT. Translating it yields CASGPLAGTNTGELFF. The chain couples TRBV5-1 to TRBJ2-2; 10 nucleotides agree with TRBD2. The trim removed 7 bases at V and 2 bases at J, leaving 8 bases unmatched. This CDR3 contains 16 residues. The V gene's germline CDR1 is SGHRS and CDR2 YFSETQ.

J is TRBJ2-1 and V is TRBV15; 11 positions agree with TRBD2. J gave up 0 bases and V 5 bases, and 18 bases lay outside the gene matches. This CDR3 has 21 amino acids. Germline V gene lookup returns CDR1 LNHNV and CDR2 YYDKDF (reference sequence). The CDR3 here is CATSDIVAGGAGGVSYNEQFF. As DNA, the CDR3 is TGTGCCACCAGCGATATAGTAGCGGGAGGGGCCGGCGGGGTCTCCTACAATGAGCAGTTCTTC.

V is TRBV30 and J is TRBJ2-3, with D uncertain. The CDR3 is made up of 15 amino acids. V lost 3 bases and J lost 1, with 14 bases in between. Germline loops: CDR1 GTSNPN, CDR2 SVGIG (reference sequence). The CDR3 loop is CAWSANGERTDTQYF. The DNA for the CDR3 is TGTGCCTGGAGCGCTAACGGAGAGCGCACAGATACGCAGTATTTT.

The rearrangement uses TRBV7-9 and TRBJ1-1, with 8 bases matching TRBD1. CDR3 length: 15 residues. J gave up 3 bases and V 0 bases, and 3 bases lay outside the gene matches. Germline V gives CDR1 SEHNR, CDR2 FQNEAQ (reference sequence). CDR3 region: CASSLAQGADTEAFF. The CDR3 DNA is TGTGCCAGCAGCTTAGCGCAGGGGGCGGACACTGAAGCTTTCTTT.

A single count supports this clone. The chain uses TRBV9 and TRBJ2-7, with D perhaps matching TRBD2 (8 bases). The CDR3 covers 18 residues. Trimming stripped 0 bases from V and 4 bases from J, with 23 bases between. The germline V gene has CDR1 SGDLS and CDR2 YYNGEE. The chain's CDR3 is CASSVGSGGLVGIYEQYF. The CDR3 DNA is TGTGCCAGCAGCGTAGGTTCAGGGGGACTAGTCGGAATATACGAGCAGTACTTC.

On this clone: Relative to the germline gene, one junction end is altered; a read error may explain this. Other DNA sequences of this sample code for an identical CDR3. This chain connects TRBV27 to TRBJ2-7; a weak D match, TRBD1 (5 bases). Germline CDR1 MNHEY, CDR2 SMNVEV (reference sequence). This CDR3 comprises 14 residues. CDR3 in amino acids: CASRAGATSYEQYF. DNA of the CDR3: TGTGCCAGCAGGGCTGGGGCCACTTCCTACGAGCAGTACTTT.

This sequence joins TRBV7-9 and TRBJ2-1; 8 bases are shared with TRBD1. J gave up 10 bases and V 5 bases, and 4 bases lay outside the gene matches. This CDR3 region has 12 residues. CDR1 and CDR2 (germline): SEHNR, FQNEAQ (reference sequence). The CDR3 sequence is CASSRQGWEQFF. CDR3 in DNA: TGTGCCAGCAGCAGACAGGGGTGGGAGCAGTTCTTC.